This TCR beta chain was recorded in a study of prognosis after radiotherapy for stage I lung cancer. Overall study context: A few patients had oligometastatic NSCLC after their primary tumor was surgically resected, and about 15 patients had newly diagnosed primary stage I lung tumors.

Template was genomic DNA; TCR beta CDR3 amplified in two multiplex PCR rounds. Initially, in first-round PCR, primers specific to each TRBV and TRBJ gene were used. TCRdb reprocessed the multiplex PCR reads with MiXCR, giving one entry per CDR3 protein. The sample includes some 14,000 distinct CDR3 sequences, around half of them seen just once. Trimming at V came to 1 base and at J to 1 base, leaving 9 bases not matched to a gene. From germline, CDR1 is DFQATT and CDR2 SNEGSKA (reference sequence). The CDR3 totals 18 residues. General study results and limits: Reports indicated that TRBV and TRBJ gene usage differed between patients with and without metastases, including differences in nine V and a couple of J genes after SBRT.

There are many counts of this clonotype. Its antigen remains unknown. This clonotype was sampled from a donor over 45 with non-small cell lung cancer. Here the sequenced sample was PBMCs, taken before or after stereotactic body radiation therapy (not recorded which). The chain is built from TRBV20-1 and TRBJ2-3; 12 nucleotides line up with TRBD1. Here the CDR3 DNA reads TGCAGTGCTAGAGCCAATTTGGGGACAGGGGGCGGCACAGATACGCAGTATTTT. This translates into CSARANLGTGGGTDTQYF.